Listed here are 21 T cell receptor beta chains from one sample, sequenced in a study of blood T cell repertoires in COVID-19. Here immunoSEQ multiplex PCR was the method, and the copy in TCRdb shows in-frame clones only, minus some. The sample comprises approximately 170,000 clones, approximately 82% of which are singletons, and less than 4% rests with the top ten. The source material was PBMCs or T cells enriched from blood (not recorded which). These receptors were collected from a woman in her 50s in a cohort exposed to, infected with or recovered from COVID-19 (not recorded which).

The V gene is TRBV30, the J gene TRBJ2-5, with TRBD2 matching 16 bases. J was trimmed by 1 base and V by 2 bases; bases with no gene match: 10. CDR1 and CDR2 from the germline V gene are GTSNPN and SVGIG (reference sequence). CDR3 length equals 19 residues. CDR3 DNA: TGTGCCTGGAGTCGGGGACTAGCGGGGGGGTATAAGATCCAAGAGACCCAGTACTTC. It codes for CAWSRGLAGGYKIQETQYF.

This chain connects TRBV5-1 to TRBJ2-5, with D perhaps matching TRBD2 (5 bases). The V gene's germline CDR1 is SGHRS and CDR2 YFSETQ. The CDR3 is made up of 15 amino acids. The V end was cut by 3 bases, the J end by 0 bases, with 12 bases between. The CDR3 sequence: CASSSAPRDQETQYF. As DNA, the CDR3 is TGCGCCAGCAGCTCGGCCCCGAGGGACCAAGAGACCCAGTACTTC.

The chain links TRBV11-3 to TRBJ2-1; 7 bases line up with TRBD1. The CDR3 extends over 14 amino acids. The germline V gene encodes CDR1 SGHNT and CDR2 YENEEA. The ends lost 7 bases at V and 5 bases at J; junction bases unmatched: 8. DNA of the CDR3: TGTGCCAGCAATAGAGGGGGCTCGAACAATGAGCAGTTCTTC. It encodes CASNRGGSNNEQFF. Full variable domain (rest looked up from reference TRBV11-3 and TRBJ2-1): EAGVVQSPRYKIIEKKQPVAFWCNPISGHNTLYWYLQNLGQGPELLIRYENEEAVDDSQLPKDRFSAERLKGVDSTLKIQPAELGDSAVYLCASNRGGSNNEQFFGPGTRLTVL.

A word on this clone: The same CDR3 is also encoded by other DNA sequences in this sample. The genes are TRBV18 and TRBJ2-7, with 7 bases matching TRBD1. The germline gives CDR1 KGHSH, CDR2 LQKENI. The CDR3 is made up of 14 amino acids. V was pared by 3 bases and J by 0 bases, with 2 bases of the junction left unmatched. CDR3 DNA sequence: TGTGCCAGCTCACCGGGACAGAGCTCCTACGAGCAGTACTTC. Translated, it gives CASSPGQSSYEQYF.

This chain links TRBV19 with TRBJ2-1, with 7 nucleotides matching TRBD1. The ends lost 6 bases at V and 3 bases at J; junction bases unmatched: 5. Germline loops: CDR1 LNHDA, CDR2 SQIVND (reference sequence). This CDR3 has 14 residues. The CDR3 DNA follows: TGTGCCAGTAGCGCGGACAGGAACTACAATGAGCAGTTCTTC. This sequence encodes CASSADRNYNEQFF.

This rearrangement joins TRBV7-9 to TRBJ2-2; 11 nucleotides line up with TRBD2. V was clipped by 4 bases and J by 0 bases; unmatched bases: 4. This CDR3 spans 17 amino acids. CDR1 is SEHNR and CDR2 is FQNEAQ in the germline V gene (reference sequence). CDR3 loop: CASSSGTSGANTGELFF. DNA for the CDR3: TGTGCCAGCAGCTCCGGGACTAGCGGTGCGAACACCGGGGAGCTGTTTTTT.

This clone was recorded once. The rearrangement joins TRBV6-5 to TRBJ2-7; D gene uncertain. The germline V gene has CDR1 MNHEY and CDR2 SVGAGI. The CDR3 is 14 residues long. Trimming removed 0 bases at V and 5 bases at J, with 11 bases between. The CDR3 coding sequence is TGTGCCAGCAGTTACTCTTTTATCGGTGACGAGCAGTACTTC. The encoded protein is CASSYSFIGDEQYF.

V is TRBV19 and J is TRBJ1-2; 12 bases align to TRBD1. There are 16 residues in the CDR3. Losses at the gene ends were 3 bases for V and 8 bases for J; bases not matched to a gene: 10. Germline-derived CDR1 and CDR2 are LNHDA and SQIVND (reference sequence). CDR3 loop: CASSMGAGQGALGYTF. The CDR3 nucleotides are TGTGCCAGTAGTATGGGAGCGGGACAGGGGGCTTTGGGCTACACCTTC.

This clone appeared a single time. The chain combines TRBV19 with TRBJ2-7; the match to TRBD1 covers 8 bases. Trimming took 1 base from V and 6 from J; bases not matched to a gene: 5. Per germline, CDR1 LNHDA and CDR2 SQIVND (reference sequence). CDR3 length equals 14 residues. The CDR3 sequence is CASSIGQGAVEQYF. The CDR3 region has the DNA TGTGCCAGTAGTATAGGTCAGGGGGCGGTCGAGCAGTACTTC.

This chain joins TRBV5-6 and TRBJ2-7; D gene unclear. CDR3 size: 14 residues. Trimming shortened V by 0 bases and J by 3 bases, and 10 bases separated the two germline ends. The germline gives CDR1 SGHDT, CDR2 YYEEEE. The CDR3 DNA sequence: TGTGCCAGCAGCTTGGTTCAGGCCCACTACGAGCAGTACTTC. As protein: CASSLVQAHYEQYF.

The J gene is TRBJ2-5, the V gene TRBV28, with 7 bases fitting TRBD2. Looked up from germline, CDR1 is MDHEN and CDR2 is SYDVKM. With 6 bases clipped from V and 5 bases from J, the junction kept 9 bases outside the gene matches. This CDR3 is built from 14 residues. This chain's CDR3 is CASSRGGILETQYF. The CDR3 region has the DNA TGTGCCAGCAGCCGCGGGGGAATTTTGGAGACCCAGTACTTC.

In its sample, this clone was seen a few times. The chain couples TRBV19 to TRBJ2-2; the D gene is possibly TRBD1 (5 bases). CDR1 and CDR2 (germline): LNHDA, SQIVND (reference sequence). V was cut by 3 bases and J by 5 bases, with 13 bases left in between. CDR3 length: 15 amino acids. The CDR3 region is CASSIMTEITGELFF. CDR3 nucleotide sequence: TGTGCCAGTAGTATCATGACAGAAATAACCGGGGAGCTGTTTTTT.

This chain joins TRBV29-1 and TRBJ1-2; perhaps TRBD1 as D (6 bases). Trimming left V 4 bases short and J 5 bases short, with 11 bases between. The CDR3 totals 12 residues. From germline, CDR1 is SQVTM and CDR2 ANQGSEA. As DNA, the CDR3 is TGCAGCGTTGGTCCCAGGGGATATGGCTACACCTTC. Translation gives CSVGPRGYGYTF.

This sequence joins TRBV19 and TRBJ1-1; TRBD1 matches at 8 bases. V shed 4 bases and J 4 bases; nucleotides not matched to a gene: 8. The CDR3 spans 15 residues. Germline V gene data show CDR1 as LNHDA and CDR2 as SQIVND (reference sequence). The chain's CDR3 is CASSTLRDRTTEAFF. The CDR3 bases are TGTGCCAGTAGTACTCTCCGGGACAGGACCACTGAAGCTTTCTTT.

The genes are TRBV5-1 and TRBJ2-7, with D possibly matching TRBD2 (6 bases). Germline CDR1 SGHRS, CDR2 YFSETQ. The CDR3 spans 15 residues. Trimming cost V 3 bases and J 0 bases, with 13 bases left between them. For the CDR3, the DNA is TGCGCCAGCAGCTCCCCCGGGAGTTACTCCTACGAGCAGTACTTC. Protein sequence: CASSSPGSYSYEQYF.

The chain combines TRBV7-6 with TRBJ2-3; the match to TRBD2 covers 13 bases. After removal of 11 bases from V and 5 bases from J, the junction contained 19 bases not matched to a gene. The length of the CDR3 is 18 residues. CDR1 SGHVS and CDR2 FNYEAQ come from the germline V gene. The CDR3 protein is CAFNPRALAGGPEDTQYF. CDR3 nucleotide sequence: TGTGCCTTTAACCCCCGGGCACTAGCGGGGGGGCCTGAAGATACGCAGTATTTT.

This clone has just one count. This sequence joins TRBV7-9 and TRBJ2-1; 10 bases map to TRBD2. Germline CDR1 and CDR2: SEHNR and FQNEAQ (reference sequence). V lost 3 bases to trimming and J lost 8 bases; unmatched junction nucleotides: 10. This CDR3 is built from 16 residues. The CDR3 region is CASSFSLAGGVDEQFF. CDR3 coding DNA: TGTGCCAGCAGCTTTTCCTTAGCGGGGGGCGTCGATGAGCAGTTCTTC.

This chain links TRBV2 with TRBJ1-1, with D hard to call. The CDR3 runs to 13 residues. Trimming shortened V by 4 bases and J by 4 bases, and 10 bases separated the two germline ends. Germline-derived CDR1 and CDR2 are SNHLY and FYNNEI. CDR3 loop: CASSAAETTEAFF. In DNA form, the CDR3 reads TGTGCCAGCAGTGCCGCGGAAACCACTGAAGCTTTCTTT.

This rearrangement joins TRBV25-1 to TRBJ2-1; 14 bases agree with TRBD2. This CDR3 comprises 13 residues. J gave up 10 bases and V 5 bases, and 1 base lay outside the gene matches. The germline CDR1 and CDR2 sequences are MGHDK and SYGVNS. CDR3 region: CASSRLAGGEQFF. The CDR3 bases are TGTGCCAGCAGTCGACTAGCGGGAGGGGAGCAGTTCTTC. The variable domain in full, completed from reference TRBV25-1 and TRBJ2-1, reads EADIYQTPRYLVIGTGKKITLECSQTMGHDKMYWYQQDPGMELHLIHYSYGVNSTEKGDLSSESTVSRIRTEHFPLTLESARPSHTSQYLCASSRLAGGEQFFGPGTRLTVL.

The chain is built from TRBV4-3 and TRBJ1-5; unclear D gene. The CDR3 is 14 amino acids. Trimming took 0 bases from V and 3 from J, leaving 6 bases between them. The germline V gene encodes CDR1 LGHNA and CDR2 YSLEER. As DNA, the CDR3 is TGCGCCAGCAGCCAAGATTCCAACAATCAGCCCCAGCATTTT. As protein: CASSQDSNNQPQHF.

The chain links TRBV6-5 to TRBJ2-3; D not certain. Germline lookup yields CDR1 MNHEY and CDR2 SVGAGI. V gave up 0 bases and J gave up 2 bases, with 12 bases separating them. This CDR3 spans 16 amino acids. The chain's CDR3 is CASSYSPTLLTDTQYF. CDR3 DNA: TGTGCCAGCAGTTACTCACCTACCCTCCTCACAGATACGCAGTATTTT.